One and the same sample provided the 26 T cell receptor beta chains below, sequenced in a study of OX40 agonist ivuxolimab in advanced cancers. Measured with immunoSEQ multiplex PCR; TCRdb has only the in-frame clones, and not every one. The sample contains 40,000 to 50,000 clones, around nine tenths of which appear only once. The sequenced sample was CD4+ or CD8+ T cells sorted from blood, obtained in a trial of the OX40 agonist ivuxolimab. The receptor source for this set is an adult with an advanced solid tumor such as melanoma, head and neck, liver or kidney cancer.

The chain combines TRBV10-2 with TRBJ2-2; 9 bases are shared with TRBD2. Trimming cost V 2 bases and J 4 bases; bases outside gene matches: 5. Germline V gene sequence: CDR1 WSHSY, CDR2 SAAADI. The CDR3 totals 16 residues. The CDR3 here is CASSEKRGAPTGELFF. The CDR3 DNA sequence: TGCGCCAGCAGTGAGAAGCGGGGGGCACCCACCGGGGAGCTGTTTTTT.

The chain joins TRBV25-1 to TRBJ2-5; 7 bases agree with TRBD2. TRBJ2-7 matches the DNA end more closely, so the J call is doubtful. Germline loops: CDR1 MGHDK, CDR2 SYGVNS. The CDR3 spans 15 residues. The CDR3 sequence is CASSVLAGAPYEQYF. CDR3 in DNA: TGTGCCAGCAGTGTTCTGGCGGGAGCCCCCTACGAGCAGTACTTC.

The chain combines TRBV6-5 with TRBJ1-1; a weak D match, TRBD1 (6 bases). Germline V gives CDR1 MNHEY, CDR2 SVGAGI. Trimming pared 4 bases from V and 5 bases from J, leaving 11 bases between. The CDR3 consists of 13 residues. The CDR3 DNA reads TGTGCCAGCAGTTCCGCCAGGGGTACTGAAGCTTTCTTT. As protein: CASSSARGTEAFF.

V is TRBV13 and J is TRBJ2-7, with 8 bases lining up with TRBD1. The V gene end was trimmed by 5 bases and the J gene end by 3 bases; junction bases not matched to a gene: 6. The CDR3 totals 14 residues. Per germline, CDR1 PRHDT and CDR2 FYEKMQ (reference sequence). CDR3 nucleotides: TGTGCCAGCAGCCACCGGGACAGGAACTACGAGCAGTACTTC. It specifies CASSHRDRNYEQYF.

The chain recombines TRBV7-9 with TRBJ2-7; D is unresolved. The V and J ends lost 4 bases and 6 bases respectively, with 10 bases between them. Germline V gene data show CDR1 as SEHNR and CDR2 as FQNEAQ (reference sequence). The CDR3 has 12 amino acids. CDR3 protein: CASSSWVREQYF. In nucleotides, the CDR3 is TGTGCCAGCAGCTCGTGGGTTCGCGAGCAGTACTTC.

J is TRBJ2-6 and V is TRBV13; D is ambiguous. The germline gives CDR1 PRHDT, CDR2 FYEKMQ (reference sequence). Deletions cut 3 bases from V and 0 bases from J, with 3 bases between. The CDR3 is made up of 14 amino acids. Written as DNA, the CDR3 is TGTGCCAGCAGCTTGGCCTCTGGGGCCAACGTCCTGACTTTC. Its translation: CASSLASGANVLTF.

This rearrangement joins TRBV4-1 to TRBJ2-3; 11 bases agree with TRBD2. Germline V gives CDR1 MGHRA, CDR2 YSYEKL. With V trimmed by 2 bases and J by 4 bases, 11 bases remained unmatched. The CDR3 is 18 amino acids. CDR3 sequence: CASSQPPRLAGYSDTQYF. CDR3 in DNA: TGCGCCAGCAGCCAACCTCCAAGACTAGCGGGGTATTCAGATACGCAGTATTTT.

This clone was counted a single time. The chain uses TRBV2 and TRBJ2-3; the D gene is possibly TRBD2 (5 bases). This CDR3 contains 11 residues. CDR1 is SNHLY and CDR2 is FYNNEI in the germline V gene. With 7 bases removed from V and 8 bases from J, the gap between germline ends came to 10 bases. CDR3: CASKVEGTQYF. The CDR3, as DNA: TGTGCCAGCAAAGTTGAGGGTACGCAGTATTTT.

This chain connects TRBV6-5 to TRBJ2-1, with 9 bases aligning to TRBD1. The CDR3 is made up of 15 amino acids. Per the germline V gene, CDR1 is MNHEY and CDR2 is SVGAGI. With V trimmed by 5 bases and J by 5 bases, 7 bases remained unmatched. The CDR3 DNA sequence: TGTGCCAGCAGTCCGAAACAGGGGGCACACAATGAGCAGTTCTTC. Translated: CASSPKQGAHNEQFF.

This clone appeared once. This chain uses TRBV5-4 with TRBJ1-3; TRBD1 aligns across 10 bases. This CDR3 has 16 amino acids. V lost 0 bases and J lost 4; bases outside the gene matches: 4. From germline, CDR1 is SGHNT and CDR2 YYREEE (reference sequence). Here the CDR3 DNA reads TGTGCCAGCAGCTTGGGGGACAGGGGCGGCGGAAACACCATATATTTT. This gives the protein CASSLGDRGGGNTIYF.

The V call is TRBV13, the J call TRBJ2-5; D remains unclear. The CDR3 runs 13 residues. The V end was cut by 5 bases, the J end by 2 bases, with 9 bases between. In germline, CDR1 is PRHDT, CDR2 FYEKMQ (reference sequence). CDR3 region: CASSRNFQETQYF. CDR3 coding DNA: TGTGCCAGCAGCCGAAACTTTCAAGAGACCCAGTACTTC. Looking up the rest from reference TRBV13 and TRBJ2-5 gives the full variable domain: AAGVIQSPRHLIKEKRETATLKCYPIPRHDTVYWYQQGPGQDPQFLISFYEKMQSDKGSIPDRFSAQQFSDYHSELNMSSLELGDSALYFCASSRNFQETQYFGPGTRLLVL.

This CDR3 is CASRDGLAGVAGELFF. CDR3 sequence (DNA): TGTGCCAGCAGGGATGGACTAGCGGGAGTCGCCGGGGAGCTGTTTTTT. The chain couples TRBV7-2 to TRBJ2-2, with 13 positions matching TRBD2. Germline values: CDR1 SGHTA, CDR2 FQGNSA. CDR3 length: 16 amino acids. V shed 6 bases, J shed 6 bases, and the junction held 7 bases outside the gene matches.

The chain joins TRBV7-9 to TRBJ1-6, with no clear D. V shed 1 base and J shed 9 bases, with 10 bases lying between them. The CDR3 totals 14 residues. Per germline, CDR1 SEHNR and CDR2 FQNEAQ (reference sequence). DNA of the CDR3: TGTGCCAGCAGCTTAGAAAGGGAACGTTCACCCCTCCACTTT. This sequence encodes CASSLERERSPLHF.

Comments on this clone: The sample has other DNA sequences that encode this CDR3 too. The chain is built from TRBV27 and TRBJ1-2, with D possibly being TRBD1 (5 bases). This CDR3 spans 14 amino acids. Germline CDR1 and CDR2: MNHEY and SMNVEV (reference sequence). The ends were cut back, 6 bases at V and 4 bases at J, with 15 bases in the middle. The CDR3 DNA reads TGTGCCAGCAGGGCTCTTGACAGCGGCTATGGCTACACCTTC. Translation: CASRALDSGYGYTF.

The gene calls are TRBV7-9 and TRBJ1-3, with D perhaps TRBD1 (6 bases). V lost 3 bases and J lost 0, with 12 bases in between. In germline, CDR1 is SEHNR, CDR2 FQNEAQ (reference sequence). This CDR3 is built from 16 residues. CDR3 sequence reads: CASSLTGLLSGNTIYF. The CDR3 DNA is TGTGCCAGCAGCTTGACAGGACTACTCTCTGGAAACACCATATATTTT.

The chain couples TRBV7-3 to TRBJ1-4; D gene uncertain. The germline V gene has CDR1 SGHTA and CDR2 FQGTGA. The CDR3 has 13 amino acids. The V end was cut by 2 bases, the J end by 8 bases, with 9 bases between. The DNA for the CDR3 is TGTGCCAGCAGCTTATCGGGGTCCGAAAAACTGTTTTTT. Its translation is CASSLSGSEKLFF.

The chain uses TRBV5-1 and TRBJ2-1, with a weak D call TRBD2 (5 bases). CDR1 is SGHRS, CDR2 YFSETQ, per germline. V was cut by 0 bases and J by 2 bases, with 15 bases left in between. The CDR3 runs 17 residues. The CDR3 bases are TGCGCCAGCAGCTTGGAGGTCAGGTGGCGGGCCTACAATGAGCAGTTCTTC. The encoded protein is CASSLEVRWRAYNEQFF. The whole variable domain, filled in from reference TRBV5-1 and TRBJ2-1, reads KAGVTQTPRYLIKTRGQQVTLSCSPISGHRSVSWYQQTPGQGLQFLFEYFSETQRNKGNFPGRFSGRQFSNSRSEMNVSTLELGDSALYLCASSLEVRWRAYNEQFFGPGTRLTVL.

V usage is TRBV29-1 and J usage is TRBJ2-6; 12 bases map to TRBD2. The germline CDR1 and CDR2 sequences are SQVTM and ANQGSEA. Germline trimming cut 5 bases from V and 4 bases from J; bases unmatched to any gene: 12. This CDR3 is 18 amino acids long. CDR3 amino acids: CSVTLASGRAWGANVLTF. The CDR3 DNA reads as TGCAGCGTTACCTTGGCTAGCGGGAGGGCCTGGGGGGCCAACGTCCTGACTTTC. Together with reference TRBV29-1 and TRBJ2-6, the CDR3 gives the full variable domain: SAVISQKPSRDICQRGTSLTIQCQVDSQVTMMFWYRQQPGQSLTLIATANQGSEATYESGFVIDKFPISRPNLTFSTLTVSNMSPEDSSIYLCSVTLASGRAWGANVLTFGAGSRLTVL.

The chain carries TRBV5-1 and TRBJ2-3; 10 bases line up with TRBD2. CDR1 is SGHRS and CDR2 is YFSETQ in the germline V gene. This CDR3 has 16 residues. V shed 4 bases, J shed 1 base, and the junction held 6 bases outside the gene matches. In DNA form, the CDR3 reads TGCGCCAGCAGCGGGGGTGGGACTAGCGGCACAGATACGCAGTATTTT. It encodes CASSGGGTSGTDTQYF.

J is TRBJ1-2 and V is TRBV5-8, with D maybe TRBD1 (6 bases). V was shortened by 2 bases and J by 8 bases, with 19 bases between the two germline ends. Germline CDR1 SGHTS, CDR2 YDEGEE. There are 15 residues in the CDR3. CDR3 coding DNA: TGTGCCAGCAGCTTTTCGTCGCAGGGGAGATACGGCTACACCTTC. As protein: CASSFSSQGRYGYTF. The full variable domain, rest sourced from reference TRBV5-8 and TRBJ1-2, is EAGVTQSPTHLIKTRGQQATLRCSPISGHTSVYWYQQALGLGLQFLLWYDEGEERNRGNFPPRFSGRQFPNYSSELNVNALELEDSALYLCASSFSSQGRYGYTFGSGTRLTVV.

The genes are TRBV7-9 and TRBJ1-1; unclear D gene. This CDR3 has 17 residues. With 5 bases removed from V and 1 base from J, the gap between germline ends came to 20 bases. Germline V gene lookup returns CDR1 SEHNR and CDR2 FQNEAQ (reference sequence). CDR3 nucleotides: TGTGCCAGCAGCCCGGATCGTCTTACTGACTGGAACACTGAAGCTTTCTTT. It codes for CASSPDRLTDWNTEAFF.

The chain has TRBV19 and TRBJ2-4; 7 nucleotides line up with TRBD1. Germline loops: CDR1 LNHDA, CDR2 SQIVND (reference sequence). This CDR3 is built from 18 residues. With 0 bases clipped from V and 3 bases from J, the junction kept 11 bases outside the gene matches. Here the CDR3 DNA reads TGTGCCAGTAGTATAGAGATCCCGGGACAGCGAAACAAAAACATTCAGTACTTC. Residues: CASSIEIPGQRNKNIQYF.

The chain carries TRBV2 and TRBJ1-1, with 7 bases matching TRBD1. The trim removed 6 bases at V and 6 bases at J, leaving 7 bases unmatched. CDR1 and CDR2 from the germline V gene are SNHLY and FYNNEI. The CDR3 consists of 13 residues. CDR3 in DNA: TGTGCCAGCAGGGTAGACAGGGTTGCTGAAGCTTTCTTT. Encoded protein: CASRVDRVAEAFF. The variable domain in full, completed from reference TRBV2 and TRBJ1-1, reads EPEVTQTPSHQVTQMGQEVILRCVPISNHLYFYWYRQILGQKVEFLVSFYNNEISEKSEIFDDQFSVERPDGSNFTLKIRSTKLEDSAMYFCASRVDRVAEAFFGQGTRLTVV.

In its sample, this clone was seen a few times. The CDR3: CASSLEGRGSGEAFF. Here the CDR3 DNA reads TGCGCCAGCAGCTTAGAGGGCAGGGGGAGCGGTGAAGCTTTCTTT. This chain connects TRBV5-1 to TRBJ1-1; 7 bases map to TRBD1. CDR1 is SGHRS, CDR2 YFSETQ, per germline. The CDR3 runs 15 residues. With V trimmed by 2 bases and J by 7 bases, 11 bases remained unmatched.

J is TRBJ2-5 and V is TRBV5-1; D is perhaps TRBD2 (7 bases). Germline loops: CDR1 SGHRS, CDR2 YFSETQ. V was trimmed by 1 base and J by 11 bases, leaving 24 bases between them. CDR3 length: 16 amino acids. CDR3 bases: TGCGCCAGCAGCTTGCGATCTAGCGGCCAAGGGGGGGAGCAGTACTTC. The encoded protein is CASSLRSSGQGGEQYF.

This rearrangement joins TRBV4-2 to TRBJ2-7, with 8 bases matching TRBD1. V lost 3 bases to trimming and J lost 5 bases; unmatched junction nucleotides: 6. The germline V gene has CDR1 LGHNA and CDR2 YNFKEQ. The CDR3 is 14 amino acids. CDR3 coding DNA: TGTGCCAGCAGCCAGGACAGGGCCGGGCACGAGCAGTACTTC. It is translated as CASSQDRAGHEQYF.